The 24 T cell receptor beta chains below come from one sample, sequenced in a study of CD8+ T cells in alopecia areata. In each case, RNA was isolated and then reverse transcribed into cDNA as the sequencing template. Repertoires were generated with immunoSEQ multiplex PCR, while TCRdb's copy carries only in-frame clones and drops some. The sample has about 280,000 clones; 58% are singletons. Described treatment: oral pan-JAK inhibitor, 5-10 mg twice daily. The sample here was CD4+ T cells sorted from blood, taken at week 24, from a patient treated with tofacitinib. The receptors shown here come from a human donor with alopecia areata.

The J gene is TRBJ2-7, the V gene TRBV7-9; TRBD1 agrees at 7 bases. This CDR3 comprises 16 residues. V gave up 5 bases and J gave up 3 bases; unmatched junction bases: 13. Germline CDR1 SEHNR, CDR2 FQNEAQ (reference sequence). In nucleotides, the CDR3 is TGTGCCAGCAGCCCCAGTCCCGGGACAGATAACTACGAGCAGTACTTC. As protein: CASSPSPGTDNYEQYF. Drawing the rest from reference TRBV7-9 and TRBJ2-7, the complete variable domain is DTGVSQNPRHKITKRGQNVTFRCDPISEHNRLYWYRQTLGQGPEFLTYFQNEAQLEKSRLLSDRFSAERPKGSFSTLEIQRTEQGDSAMYLCASSPSPGTDNYEQYFGPGTRLTVT.

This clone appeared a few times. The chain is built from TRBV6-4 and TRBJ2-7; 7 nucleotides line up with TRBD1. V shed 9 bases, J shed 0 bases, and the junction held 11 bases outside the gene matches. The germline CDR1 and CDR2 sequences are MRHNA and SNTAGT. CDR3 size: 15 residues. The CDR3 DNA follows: TGTGCCAGTCACAGGGGCCCGGGCGGCTCCTACGAGCAGTACTTC. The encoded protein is CASHRGPGGSYEQYF.

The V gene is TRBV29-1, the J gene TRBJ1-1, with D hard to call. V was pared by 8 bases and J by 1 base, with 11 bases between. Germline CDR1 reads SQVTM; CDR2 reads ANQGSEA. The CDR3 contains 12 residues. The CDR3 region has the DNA TGCAGCCTAGGTCGGGGGAACACTGAAGCTTTCTTT. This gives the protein CSLGRGNTEAFF.

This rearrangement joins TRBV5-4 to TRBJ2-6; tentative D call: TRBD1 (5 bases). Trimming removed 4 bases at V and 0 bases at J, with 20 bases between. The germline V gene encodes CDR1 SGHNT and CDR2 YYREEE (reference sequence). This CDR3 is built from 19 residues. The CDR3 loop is CASSPRVRMTSSGANVLTF. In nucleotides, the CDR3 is TGTGCCAGCAGCCCCAGGGTTAGGATGACAAGCTCTGGGGCCAACGTCCTGACTTTC.

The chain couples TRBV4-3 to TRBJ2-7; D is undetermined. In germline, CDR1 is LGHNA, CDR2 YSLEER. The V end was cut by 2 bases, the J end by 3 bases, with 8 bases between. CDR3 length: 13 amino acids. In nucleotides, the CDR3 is TGCGCCAGCAGCCAATCGGACCACTACGAGCAGTACTTC. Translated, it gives CASSQSDHYEQYF.

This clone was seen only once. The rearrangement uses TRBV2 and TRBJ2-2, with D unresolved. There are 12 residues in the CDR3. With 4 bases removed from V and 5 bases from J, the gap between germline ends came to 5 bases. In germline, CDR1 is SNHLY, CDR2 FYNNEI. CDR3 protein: CASSVFTGELFF. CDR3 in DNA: TGTGCCAGCAGTGTATTTACCGGGGAGCTGTTTTTT.

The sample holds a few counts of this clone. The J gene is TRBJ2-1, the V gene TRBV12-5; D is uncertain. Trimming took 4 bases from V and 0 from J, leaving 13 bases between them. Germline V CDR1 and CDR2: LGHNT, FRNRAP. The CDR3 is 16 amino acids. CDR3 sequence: CASGYSLAPSYNEQFF. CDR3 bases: TGTGCTAGTGGTTACAGCTTAGCCCCCTCCTACAATGAGCAGTTCTTC.

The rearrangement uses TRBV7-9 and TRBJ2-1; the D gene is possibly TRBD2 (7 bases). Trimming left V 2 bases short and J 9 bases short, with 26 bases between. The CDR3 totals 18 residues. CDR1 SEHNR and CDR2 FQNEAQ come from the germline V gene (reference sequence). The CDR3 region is CASSLPRGGGGAHREQFF. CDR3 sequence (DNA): TGTGCCAGCAGCTTACCCCGTGGGGGCGGGGGAGCCCACCGTGAGCAGTTCTTC.

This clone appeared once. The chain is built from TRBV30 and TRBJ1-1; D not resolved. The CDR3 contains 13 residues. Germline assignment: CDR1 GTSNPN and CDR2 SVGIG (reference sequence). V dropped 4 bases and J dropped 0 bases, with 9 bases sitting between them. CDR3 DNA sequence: TGTGCCTGGATTGTAGCTATGAACACTGAAGCTTTCTTT. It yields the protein CAWIVAMNTEAFF.

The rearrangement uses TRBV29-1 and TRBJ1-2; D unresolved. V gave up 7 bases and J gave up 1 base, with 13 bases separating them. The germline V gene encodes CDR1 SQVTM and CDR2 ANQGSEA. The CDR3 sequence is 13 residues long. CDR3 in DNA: TGCAGCGCTGAGGAGGACGGTAACTATGGCTACACCTTC. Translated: CSAEEDGNYGYTF.

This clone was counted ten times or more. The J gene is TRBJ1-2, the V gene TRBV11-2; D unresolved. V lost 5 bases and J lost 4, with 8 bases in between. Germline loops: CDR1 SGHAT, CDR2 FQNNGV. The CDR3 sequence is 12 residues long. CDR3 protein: CASSANSYGYTF. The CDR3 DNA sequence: TGTGCCAGCAGCGCTAACAGCTATGGCTACACCTTC. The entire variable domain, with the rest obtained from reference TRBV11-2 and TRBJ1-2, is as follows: EAGVAQSPRYKIIEKRQSVAFWCNPISGHATLYWYQQILGQGPKLLIQFQNNGVVDDSQLPKDRFSAERLKGVDSTLKIQPAKLEDSAVYLCASSANSYGYTFGSGTRLTVV.

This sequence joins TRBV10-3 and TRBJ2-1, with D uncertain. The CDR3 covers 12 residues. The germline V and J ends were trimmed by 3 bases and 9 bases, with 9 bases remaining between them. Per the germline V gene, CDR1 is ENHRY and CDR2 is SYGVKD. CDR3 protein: CAISETTGEQFF. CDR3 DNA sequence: TGTGCCATCAGTGAAACCACTGGTGAGCAGTTCTTC.

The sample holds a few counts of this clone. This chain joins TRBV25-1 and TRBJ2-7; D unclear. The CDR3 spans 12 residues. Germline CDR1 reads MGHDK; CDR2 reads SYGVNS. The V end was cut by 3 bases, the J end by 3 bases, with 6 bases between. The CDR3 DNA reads TGTGCCAGCAGTGACGTGGTCTACGAGCAGTACTTC. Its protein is CASSDVVYEQYF.

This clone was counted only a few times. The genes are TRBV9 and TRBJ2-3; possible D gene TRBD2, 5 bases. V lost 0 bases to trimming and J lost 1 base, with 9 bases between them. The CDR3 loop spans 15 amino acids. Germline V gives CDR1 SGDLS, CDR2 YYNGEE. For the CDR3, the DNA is TGTGCCAGCAGCGTAGATATCGGGGGCACAGATACGCAGTATTTT. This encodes CASSVDIGGTDTQYF.

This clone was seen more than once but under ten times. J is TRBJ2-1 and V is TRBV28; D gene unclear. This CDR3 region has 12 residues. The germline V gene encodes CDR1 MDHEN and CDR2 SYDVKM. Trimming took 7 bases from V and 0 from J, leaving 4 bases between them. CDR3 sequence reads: CASTSSYNEQFF. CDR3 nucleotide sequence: TGTGCCAGCACTAGCTCCTACAATGAGCAGTTCTTC.

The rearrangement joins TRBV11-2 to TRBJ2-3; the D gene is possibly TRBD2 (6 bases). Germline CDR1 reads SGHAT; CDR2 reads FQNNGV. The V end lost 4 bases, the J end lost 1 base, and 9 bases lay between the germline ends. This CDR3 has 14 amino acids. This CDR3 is CASSSGVGTDTQYF. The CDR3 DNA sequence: TGTGCCAGCAGCTCGGGGGTCGGCACAGATACGCAGTATTTT.

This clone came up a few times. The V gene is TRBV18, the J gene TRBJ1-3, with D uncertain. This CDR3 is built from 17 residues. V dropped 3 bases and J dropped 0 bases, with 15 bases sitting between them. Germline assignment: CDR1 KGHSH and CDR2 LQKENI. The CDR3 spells CASSPPVGKVSGNTIYF. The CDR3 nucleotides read TGTGCCAGCTCACCCCCGGTCGGAAAGGTCTCTGGAAACACCATATATTTT.

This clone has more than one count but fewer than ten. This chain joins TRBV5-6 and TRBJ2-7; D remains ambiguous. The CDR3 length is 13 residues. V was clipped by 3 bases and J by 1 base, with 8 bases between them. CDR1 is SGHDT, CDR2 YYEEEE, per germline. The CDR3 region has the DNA TGTGCCAGCAGCTCAGCCCATTCCTACGAGCAGTACTTC. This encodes CASSSAHSYEQYF.

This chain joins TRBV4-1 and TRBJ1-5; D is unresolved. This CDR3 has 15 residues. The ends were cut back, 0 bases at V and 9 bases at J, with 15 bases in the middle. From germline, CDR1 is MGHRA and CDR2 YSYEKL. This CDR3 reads CASSQDGSNRGPQHF. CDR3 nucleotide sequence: TGCGCCAGCAGCCAAGATGGATCAAACCGAGGGCCCCAGCATTTT.

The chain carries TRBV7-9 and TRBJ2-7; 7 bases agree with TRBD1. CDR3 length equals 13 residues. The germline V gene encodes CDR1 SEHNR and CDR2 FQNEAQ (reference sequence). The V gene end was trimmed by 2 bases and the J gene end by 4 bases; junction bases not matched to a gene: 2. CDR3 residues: CASSLLRGYEQYF. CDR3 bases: TGTGCCAGCAGCTTACTCAGGGGGTACGAGCAGTACTTC.

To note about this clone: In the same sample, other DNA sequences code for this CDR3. CDR3 amino acids: CSVRGPYEQYF. The CDR3 bases are TGCAGCGTCCGGGGGCCTTACGAGCAGTACTTC. The chain has TRBV29-1 and TRBJ2-7; D is tentatively TRBD1 or TRBD2 (6 bases each). The germline gives CDR1 SQVTM, CDR2 ANQGSEA. The ends were cut back, 6 bases at V and 4 bases at J, with 10 bases in the middle. The CDR3 totals 11 residues.

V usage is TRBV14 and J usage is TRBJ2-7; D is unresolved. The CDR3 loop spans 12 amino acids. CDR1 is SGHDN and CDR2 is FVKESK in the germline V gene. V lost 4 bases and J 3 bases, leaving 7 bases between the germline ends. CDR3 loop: CASSLWGYEQYF. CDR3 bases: TGTGCCAGCAGCCTCTGGGGCTACGAGCAGTACTTC.

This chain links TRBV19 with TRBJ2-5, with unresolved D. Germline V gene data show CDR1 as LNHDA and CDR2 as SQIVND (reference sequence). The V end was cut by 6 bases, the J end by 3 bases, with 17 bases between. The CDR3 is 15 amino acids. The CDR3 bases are TGTGCCAGTAGACCCACCCGCGGACGGAAAGAGACCCAGTACTTC. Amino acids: CASRPTRGRKETQYF.

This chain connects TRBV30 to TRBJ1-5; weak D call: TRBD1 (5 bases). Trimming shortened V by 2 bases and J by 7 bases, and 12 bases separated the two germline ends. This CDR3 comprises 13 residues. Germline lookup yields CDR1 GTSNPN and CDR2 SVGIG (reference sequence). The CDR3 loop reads CAWSWQGGQPQHF. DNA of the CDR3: TGTGCCTGGAGTTGGCAGGGCGGGCAGCCCCAGCATTTT. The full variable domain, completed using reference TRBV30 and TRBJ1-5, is SQTIHQWPATLVQPVGSPLSLECTVEGTSNPNLYWYRQAAGRGLQLLFYSVGIGQISSEVPQNLSASRPQDRQFILSSKKLLLSDSGFYLCAWSWQGGQPQHFGDGTRLSIL.